The clone carrying this T cell receptor beta chain was seen just once. Its target is not known. As the template, RNA transcripts were used to amplify TCR beta CDR3 regions. A first-round RT-PCR used HTBI primers, followed by a second-round multiplex PCR. TCRdb recomputed calls from the multiplex PCR reads with MiXCR, one row per CDR3 protein. The sample records tens of thousands of distinct CDR3 sequences, roughly half being singletons. These data originate in a study of Graves' ophthalmopathy and Graves' hyperthyroidism. Background on the study: The authors collected peripheral blood at initial diagnosis, before any treatment. The study's findings and limits: A majority of expanded thyroid clonotypes exceeding 0.001 frequency were likewise present in blood.

This CDR3 contains 16 residues. Per the germline V gene, CDR1 is SGHTA and CDR2 is FQGNSA. The V gene end was trimmed by 2 bases and the J gene end by 7 bases; junction bases not matched to a gene: 7. PBMCs were density-gradient isolated from roughly 10 ml fresh blood. This sequence originates from an adult woman with Graves' ophthalmopathy. What was sequenced was peripheral blood. The rearrangement links TRBV7-2 to TRBJ2-2, with 10 bases aligning to TRBD2. CDR3 sequence: CASSLQRGGHGGELFF. CDR3 sequence (DNA): TGTGCCAGCAGCTTACAGCGGGGGGGCCATGGCGGGGAGCTGTTTTTT. Full variable domain (outside the CDR3, taken from reference TRBV7-2 and TRBJ2-2): GAGVSQSPSNKVTEKGKDVELRCDPISGHTALYWYRQSLGQGLEFLIYFQGNSAPDKSGLPSDRFSAERTGGSVSTLTIQRTQQEDSAVYLCASSLQRGGHGGELFFGEGSRLTVL.